This T cell receptor (beta chain) is drawn from a study of persistence of HIV-infected CD4 T cells. Cells were stimulated with overlapping HIV-1 Gag 15-mer peptides. Memory cells lacking CD40L and CD69 with high CD45RO were sorted. This was the immunoSEQ version 4 assay in survey mode. The table came from immunoSEQ multiplex PCR; TCRdb's copy has only in-frame clones and leaves some out. This table holds over 60,000 clones, over 60% found once. Note on this clone: What it recognizes is unknown.

CDR1 and CDR2 (germline): SGHNT, YYREEE (reference sequence). The trim removed 4 bases at V and 2 bases at J, leaving 7 bases unmatched. This CDR3 region has 15 residues. V and J are TRBV5-4 and TRBJ2-3; 7 bases align to TRBD1. The sequence was obtained from an adult man with HIV who was CMV-seropositive. The sequences come from CD4+ T cells sorted from PBMCs after 18-hour stimulation, collected from a patient who received antiretroviral therapy. CDR3 region: CASSLGTDYTDTQYF. In nucleotides, the CDR3 is TGTGCCAGCAGCCTAGGGACAGATTACACAGATACGCAGTATTTT.